This entry lists 23 T cell receptor beta chains sequenced from one sample in a study of radiotherapy plus CTLA-4 blockade in lung cancer. Only in-frame clones appear in the TCRdb table, and some are missing; sequencing was by immunoSEQ multiplex PCR. Among 45,000 to 55,000 clones listed, 75% to 85% were seen once. The sample in question was peripheral blood, obtained from a patient treated with radiotherapy plus ipilimumab. The receptors were sampled from a human donor with non-small cell lung cancer who had stable disease on radiotherapy plus ipilimumab.

This chain uses TRBV19 with TRBJ2-3, with 10 bases matching TRBD2. This CDR3 contains 15 residues. Trimming removed 4 bases from V and 4 bases from J; junction bases left unmatched: 5. The V gene's germline CDR1 is LNHDA and CDR2 SQIVND (reference sequence). CDR3 DNA: TGTGCCAGTAGTACTAGCGGGAGCGATGCAGATACGCAGTATTTT. Its translation: CASSTSGSDADTQYF.

This clone was observed a few times. This chain joins TRBV10-3 and TRBJ1-5, with 8 positions matching TRBD1. This CDR3 is built from 15 residues. Looked up from germline, CDR1 is ENHRY and CDR2 is SYGVKD. V trimming: 4 bases; J trimming: 6 bases; junction bases outside the gene matches: 8. Here the CDR3 reads CAISVGQGRGQPQHF. The CDR3 nucleotides read TGTGCCATCAGTGTAGGACAGGGAAGAGGTCAGCCCCAGCATTTT.

This sequence joins TRBV7-2 and TRBJ2-4; 7 positions agree with TRBD2. Per the germline V gene, CDR1 is SGHTA and CDR2 is FQGNSA. This CDR3 region has 14 residues. Losses at the gene ends were 5 bases for V and 7 bases for J; bases not matched to a gene: 8. The CDR3 spells CASSPGTMGNIQYF. CDR3 sequence (DNA): TGTGCCAGCAGCCCCGGGACTATGGGGAACATTCAGTACTTC.

The chain uses TRBV7-6 and TRBJ2-1, with D unclear. The CDR3 totals 12 residues. From germline, CDR1 is SGHVS and CDR2 FNYEAQ. V lost 1 base to trimming and J lost 6 bases, with 4 bases between them. The CDR3 region is CASSLGANEQFF. In DNA form, the CDR3 reads TGTGCCAGCAGCTTAGGGGCCAATGAGCAGTTCTTC.

The V and J genes are TRBV19 and TRBJ1-1, with D possibly TRBD1 on 6 matching bases. Looked up from germline, CDR1 is LNHDA and CDR2 is SQIVND (reference sequence). CDR3 length: 14 amino acids. Trimming stripped 3 bases from V and 0 bases from J, with 8 bases between. The DNA of the CDR3 is TGTGCCAGTAGTATGACAGGTATGAACACTGAAGCTTTCTTT. Residues: CASSMTGMNTEAFF.

The rearrangement joins TRBV19 to TRBJ2-1; a weak D match, TRBD1 (6 bases). Trimming took 0 bases from V and 2 from J, leaving 8 bases between them. The CDR3 extends over 15 amino acids. Germline lookup yields CDR1 LNHDA and CDR2 SQIVND (reference sequence). The CDR3 loop reads CASSIETGTYNEQFF. CDR3 nucleotides: TGTGCCAGTAGTATAGAAACAGGGACCTACAATGAGCAGTTCTTC. Full variable domain (rest looked up from reference TRBV19 and TRBJ2-1): DGGITQSPKYLFRKEGQNVTLSCEQNLNHDAMYWYRQDPGQGLRLIYYSQIVNDFQKGDIAEGYSVSREKKESFPLTVTSAQKNPTAFYLCASSIETGTYNEQFFGPGTRLTVL.

This chain uses TRBV29-1 with TRBJ2-2; 8 positions match TRBD2. The junction had 4 bases not matched to a gene; V was cut back by 4 bases and J by 6 bases. This CDR3 is 13 amino acids long. CDR1 SQVTM and CDR2 ANQGSEA come from the germline V gene. The CDR3 DNA follows: TGCAGCGTTGGGACTAGCTCGGCCGGGGAGCTGTTTTTT. Translated, it gives CSVGTSSAGELFF.

For this clone: Other DNA sequences in this sample translate to the same CDR3. The V and J genes are TRBV18 and TRBJ1-1; D not resolved. Trimming took off 1 base at V and 5 bases at J, with 8 bases between the two ends. This CDR3 has 13 residues. CDR1 is KGHSH, CDR2 LQKENI, per germline. This CDR3 is CASSPQGGTEAFF. In nucleotides, the CDR3 is TGTGCCAGCTCACCACAAGGAGGGACTGAAGCTTTCTTT.

The chain carries TRBV9 and TRBJ1-2; D call uncertain. The V gene lost 2 bases and the J gene lost 0 bases, with 8 bases spanning the gap. The CDR3 spans 14 residues. Per the germline V gene, CDR1 is SGDLS and CDR2 is YYNGEE. The CDR3 is CASSVGRANYGYTF. In DNA, the CDR3 is TGTGCCAGCAGCGTGGGCAGAGCTAACTATGGCTACACCTTC.

The V and J genes are TRBV19 and TRBJ2-5, with a weak D call TRBD1 (5 bases). Trimming stripped 5 bases from V and 7 bases from J, with 14 bases between. The germline CDR1 and CDR2 sequences are LNHDA and SQIVND (reference sequence). This CDR3 region has 13 residues. This CDR3 reads CASSAVEQGTQYF. The DNA of the CDR3 is TGTGCCAGTAGTGCCGTGGAGCAGGGGACCCAGTACTTC.

This clone was detected a few times. V and J are TRBV19 and TRBJ2-7, with TRBD1 matching over 9 bases. Germline V gene data show CDR1 as LNHDA and CDR2 as SQIVND (reference sequence). This CDR3 has 16 amino acids. With V trimmed by 5 bases and J by 4 bases, 12 bases remained unmatched. The CDR3 protein is CASSPRAGTGTYEQYF. The CDR3 DNA reads TGTGCCAGTAGTCCTCGAGCCGGGACAGGGACTTACGAGCAGTACTTC.

The chain combines TRBV6-1 with TRBJ2-7, with 9 bases lining up with TRBD2. Germline trimming cut 5 bases from V and 5 bases from J; bases unmatched to any gene: 7. Germline CDR1 MNHNS, CDR2 SASEGT. The CDR3 contains 14 residues. In nucleotides, the CDR3 is TGTGCCAGCAGTCTAGGCTTAGCGGGAGACGAGCAGTACTTC. It encodes CASSLGLAGDEQYF.

The chain uses TRBV5-1 and TRBJ1-2; a weak D match, TRBD1 (6 bases). This CDR3 contains 14 residues. The germline gives CDR1 SGHRS, CDR2 YFSETQ. Trimming removed 7 bases from V and 0 bases from J, with 13 bases in between. The DNA of the CDR3 is TGCGCCAGCTCAATAGGACAGACTAACTATGGCTACACCTTC. Translating gives CASSIGQTNYGYTF.

This rearrangement joins TRBV28 to TRBJ2-7; 14 bases are shared with TRBD2. This CDR3 is 16 amino acids long. With V trimmed by 5 bases and J by 3 bases, 6 bases remained unmatched. Germline CDR1 reads MDHEN; CDR2 reads SYDVKM. CDR3: CASSRRTSGRFYEQYF. The DNA of the CDR3 is TGTGCCAGCAGTAGACGGACTAGCGGGAGGTTCTACGAGCAGTACTTC.

The rearrangement uses TRBV6-6 and TRBJ2-5; 9 bases fit TRBD2. Unmatched junction bases numbered 6, after V lost 5 bases and J lost 5 bases. This CDR3 spans 14 amino acids. Germline lookup yields CDR1 MNHNY and CDR2 SVGAGI (reference sequence). The CDR3 nucleotides are TGTGCCAGCAGTCAGACTAGCGGAATTGAGACCCAGTACTTC. Its translation is CASSQTSGIETQYF.

The V call is TRBV30, the J call TRBJ2-7; 10 nucleotides align to TRBD2. This CDR3 is 14 amino acids long. The germline CDR1 and CDR2 sequences are GTSNPN and SVGIG (reference sequence). J lost 0 bases, V lost 8 bases, and 7 bases had no gene match. DNA of the CDR3: TGTGCCGCCTACGGGACTAGCGTCTCCTACGAGCAGTACTTC. This sequence encodes CAAYGTSVSYEQYF.

The rearrangement joins TRBV2 to TRBJ2-7, with 10 bases lining up with TRBD2. The V gene's germline CDR1 is SNHLY and CDR2 FYNNEI. The junction had 5 bases not matched to a gene; V was cut back by 0 bases and J by 6 bases. The CDR3 covers 15 residues. The DNA of the CDR3 is TGTGCCAGCAGTGAAGCGGGACTAGCGACAGGCGAGCAGTACTTC. Protein sequence: CASSEAGLATGEQYF.

The chain carries TRBV7-6 and TRBJ2-7; D may be TRBD2 (6 bases). V gave up 0 bases and J gave up 7 bases, with 10 bases separating them. The CDR3 loop spans 13 amino acids. CDR1 SGHVS and CDR2 FNYEAQ come from the germline V gene. This CDR3 reads CASSLAFGREQYF. The CDR3 DNA follows: TGTGCCAGCAGCTTAGCGTTTGGGAGGGAGCAGTACTTC.

This clone was seen a single time. V gene TRBV11-1 combines with J gene TRBJ2-2; 9 positions agree with TRBD1. The trim removed 6 bases at V and 5 bases at J, leaving 7 bases unmatched. CDR1 SGHAT and CDR2 FQDESV come from the germline V gene (reference sequence). The CDR3 sequence is 15 residues long. CDR3 protein: CASRSQGASTGELFF. CDR3 bases: TGTGCCAGCAGATCACAGGGGGCGTCGACCGGGGAGCTGTTTTTT.

The rearrangement links TRBV6-5 to TRBJ2-1, with TRBD2 matching 9 bases. Germline V CDR1 and CDR2: MNHEY, SVGAGI. This CDR3 is built from 16 residues. After removal of 4 bases from V and 2 bases from J, the junction contained 6 bases not matched to a gene. The CDR3 is CASSSVAGVAYNEQFF. CDR3 nucleotide sequence: TGTGCCAGCAGTTCCGTAGCGGGAGTCGCCTACAATGAGCAGTTCTTC.

The chain joins TRBV6-5 to TRBJ2-2; 7 nucleotides agree with TRBD2. The germline CDR1 and CDR2 sequences are MNHEY and SVGAGI. CDR3 length: 16 residues. V gave up 2 bases and J gave up 6 bases; unmatched junction bases: 9. The CDR3 sequence is CASSYDLAGESGELFF. The DNA of the CDR3 is TGTGCCAGCAGTTACGACTTGGCGGGAGAATCCGGGGAGCTGTTTTTT.

The gene calls are TRBV5-1 and TRBJ1-2; 9 positions agree with TRBD1. V was pared by 4 bases and J by 9 bases, with 10 bases of the junction left unmatched. Germline-derived CDR1 and CDR2 are SGHRS and YFSETQ. The CDR3 is made up of 14 amino acids. The DNA for the CDR3 is TGCGCCAGCAGCCCCGGCGGGACAGGGCCAAGCTACACCTTC. As protein: CASSPGGTGPSYTF.

The rearrangement uses TRBV11-1 and TRBJ2-1; 7 bases are shared with TRBD2. The V segment lost 5 bases and the J segment 12 bases; nucleotides outside the gene matches: 7. Germline assignment: CDR1 SGHAT and CDR2 FQDESV (reference sequence). The CDR3 is 12 amino acids. The CDR3 spells CASSADREVQFF. CDR3 in DNA: TGTGCCAGCAGCGCCGACCGGGAGGTGCAGTTCTTC.